This T cell receptor beta chain was observed in a study of T cell responses to AZD1222 COVID-19 vaccine. Study summary: The analysis combined second doses at about 4 or about 12 weeks.

Some clones are missing from TCRdb's copy, which holds only in-frame ones; the method was immunoSEQ multiplex PCR. The table includes some 120,000 clones, 80% to 90% detected once. The table lists this clone with a few counts. No antigen is known for it. Findings and caveats of the study: In a largely white British group with more females than males, clonal diversity was possibly underestimated. Spike-specific TCR breadth and depth grew following two AZD1222 doses.

Per germline, CDR1 SGHRS and CDR2 YFSETQ. The CDR3 extends over 16 amino acids. J gave up 9 bases and V 0 bases, and 3 bases lay outside the gene matches. The sequencing used peripheral blood, collected on day 0 of AZD1222 vaccination. This sequence originates from an adult in good health. V gene TRBV5-1 combines with J gene TRBJ2-1; 16 bases align to TRBD2. In nucleotides, the CDR3 is TGCGCCAGCAGCTTGGCTGGGACTAGCGGGGGGGCTGAGCAGTTCTTC. This translates into CASSLAGTSGGAEQFF.